This entry lists 18 T cell receptor beta chains sequenced from one sample in a study of post-analysis software for immune sequencing data. Study conclusions and caveats: Elevated frequency relative to controls characterized about 5 TRBV segments in patients, TRBV5-6, TRBV5-1 and TRBV20-1 among them.

Antigen specificity for these receptors is unknown. The TCR beta cDNA libraries carried unique molecular identifiers. TCRdb called the PCR reads again in MiXCR, with one record for every CDR3 protein. The data hold hundreds of thousands of distinct CDR3 sequences, with approximately 60% observed a single time. The sequenced sample consisted of blood. These TCRs come from a girl aged 2 to 9 with multiple sclerosis.

The J gene is TRBJ1-5, the V gene TRBV29-1; 7 bases map to TRBD1. CDR1 SQVTM and CDR2 ANQGSEA come from the germline V gene. The CDR3 runs to 13 residues. V dropped 6 bases and J dropped 4; count of bases not matched to a gene: 6. CDR3 protein: CSVGDSYNQPQHF. The CDR3 DNA is TGCAGCGTAGGGGACAGTTATAATCAGCCCCAGCATTTT.

The chain is built from TRBV5-5 and TRBJ2-3, with D hard to call. The CDR3 length is 16 residues. The germline V and J ends were trimmed by 4 bases and 1 base, with 16 bases remaining between them. The germline V gene has CDR1 SGHKS and CDR2 YYEKEE (reference sequence). The CDR3 DNA reads TGTGCCAGCAGCCTAATACCGGGTACAGGCACAGATACGCAGTATTTT. This sequence encodes CASSLIPGTGTDTQYF.

The V and J genes are TRBV7-3 and TRBJ2-3, with no clear D. The CDR3 extends over 15 amino acids. The germline V gene encodes CDR1 SGHTA and CDR2 FQGTGA. V was trimmed by 2 bases and J by 0 bases, leaving 9 bases between them. CDR3 nucleotides: TGTGCCAGCAGCTTAGACCGGAGAAGCACAGATACGCAGTATTTT. Translation: CASSLDRRSTDTQYF.

The chain is built from TRBV5-1 and TRBJ2-1; the match to TRBD1 covers 10 bases. The CDR3 runs to 15 residues. V lost 4 bases and J lost 7; bases outside the gene matches: 8. Germline V gives CDR1 SGHRS, CDR2 YFSETQ. In DNA, the CDR3 is TGCGCCAGCAGCCTACCGGGACAGGGGAGAAATGAGCAGTTCTTC. Its protein product is CASSLPGQGRNEQFF. Based on the CDR3 plus reference TRBV5-1 and TRBJ2-1, the full variable domain is KAGVTQTPRYLIKTRGQQVTLSCSPISGHRSVSWYQQTPGQGLQFLFEYFSETQRNKGNFPGRFSGRQFSNSRSEMNVSTLELGDSALYLCASSLPGQGRNEQFFGPGTRLTVL.

The gene calls are TRBV7-2 and TRBJ2-5, with D perhaps TRBD2 (5 bases). CDR1 SGHTA and CDR2 FQGNSA come from the germline V gene. This CDR3 region has 15 residues. Trimming removed 2 bases at V and 4 bases at J, with 14 bases between. CDR3 amino acids: CASSLWPSLPETQYF. The DNA of the CDR3 is TGTGCCAGCAGCTTATGGCCTAGCCTCCCAGAGACCCAGTACTTC.

The chain has TRBV29-1 and TRBJ2-1; no firm D call. Germline CDR1 is SQVTM and CDR2 is ANQGSEA. This CDR3 contains 10 residues. V was cut by 8 bases and J by 5 bases, with 7 bases left in between. CDR3 region: CSLGHNEQFF. In DNA form, the CDR3 reads TGCAGCCTCGGCCACAATGAGCAGTTCTTC.

Here the CDR3 DNA reads TGTGCCAGCAGTTTTGGCGGGAGCCCCGAGCAGTACTTC. It codes for CASSFGGSPEQYF. The V gene is TRBV12-3 or TRBV12-4, the J gene TRBJ2-5, with 7 bases matching TRBD2. The better agreement between TRBJ2-7 and the DNA end casts doubt on the J call. The CDR3 loop spans 13 amino acids.

This clonotype was recorded only once. J is TRBJ1-2 and V is TRBV5-1; the D gene is possibly TRBD1 (5 bases). V shed 0 bases and J shed 4 bases, with 10 bases lying between them. Germline values: CDR1 SGHRS, CDR2 YFSETQ. This CDR3 is 14 amino acids long. For the CDR3, the DNA is TGCGCCAGCAGCTTGGAAGACAGCTCCTATGGCTACACCTTC. Translated: CASSLEDSSYGYTF.

In nucleotides, the CDR3 is TGCAGTGCTGGATCAGGGGTGGAGCAGTTCTTC. Its translation: CSAGSGVEQFF. The V call is TRBV20-1, the J call TRBJ2-1; tentatively, D is TRBD1 (6 bases). The germline gives CDR1 DFQATT, CDR2 SNEGSKA (reference sequence). The V end was cut by 5 bases, the J end by 10 bases, with 12 bases between. This CDR3 is 11 amino acids long.

This clonotype was picked up one time. The CDR3 DNA reads as TGTGCCAGCAGCTCCCCTGACAGGGAAGAGACCCAGTACTTC. Its translation is CASSSPDREETQYF. This chain connects TRBV11-2 to TRBJ2-5; 7 nucleotides line up with TRBD1. Germline assignment: CDR1 SGHAT and CDR2 FQNNGV. Trimming removed 4 bases from V and 3 bases from J; junction bases left unmatched: 5. The CDR3 is made up of 14 amino acids.

The chain joins TRBV20-1 to TRBJ2-3, with 8 positions matching TRBD2. The germline V gene has CDR1 DFQATT and CDR2 SNEGSKA (reference sequence). This CDR3 contains 13 residues. The J segment lost 4 bases and the V segment lost 6 bases, leaving 6 bases of the junction unmatched. CDR3 loop: CSATGGLADTQYF. CDR3 sequence (DNA): TGCAGTGCCACCGGGGGACTAGCAGATACGCAGTATTTT.

This clonotype showed up just a few times. The J gene is TRBJ2-5, the V gene TRBV20-1, with 8 bases that match TRBD2. Per the germline V gene, CDR1 is DFQATT and CDR2 is SNEGSKA (reference sequence). J was trimmed by 7 bases and V by 6 bases; bases with no gene match: 10. The CDR3 extends over 13 amino acids. The CDR3: CSAMPGLDATQYF. Written as DNA, the CDR3 is TGCAGTGCCATGCCGGGACTAGACGCGACCCAGTACTTC.

The chain recombines TRBV27 with TRBJ2-1; D is ambiguous. This CDR3 has 14 amino acids. The V gene's germline CDR1 is MNHEY and CDR2 SMNVEV (reference sequence). Trimming shortened V by 7 bases and J by 11 bases, and 21 bases separated the two germline ends. DNA for the CDR3: TGTGCCAGCAACCCAATGCCAGCGCGCTCTAAGCAGTTCTTC. Translating it yields CASNPMPARSKQFF.

This clonotype was counted once. The chain couples TRBV20-1 to TRBJ2-1; 7 bases align to TRBD1. This CDR3 comprises 17 residues. Germline V gene sequence: CDR1 DFQATT, CDR2 SNEGSKA (reference sequence). With V trimmed by 2 bases and J by 0 bases, 10 bases remained unmatched. The CDR3 nucleotides are TGCAGTGCTAGATCTGTGACAGGGTTAAGCTCCTACAATGAGCAGTTCTTC. This gives the protein CSARSVTGLSSYNEQFF.

In its sample, this clonotype was seen a few times. Here the CDR3 DNA reads TGTGCCAGCGATCGTAGAAGCGGGGGGGCCCCCTACAATGAGCAGTTCTTC. Translation: CASDRRSGGAPYNEQFF. V and J are TRBV12-3 or TRBV12-4 and TRBJ2-1; 10 nucleotides match TRBD2. V was pared by 8 bases and J by 2 bases, with 12 bases of the junction left unmatched. The CDR3 spans 17 residues.

V usage is TRBV12-3 or TRBV12-4 and J usage is TRBJ2-5; possibly TRBD2 for D (6 bases). The length of the CDR3 is 15 residues. Deletions cut 6 bases from V and 1 base from J, with 15 bases between. The DNA for the CDR3 is TGTGCCAGCAGGGACGGGACTCTTACCCAAGAGACCCAGTACTTC. Its translation: CASRDGTLTQETQYF.

The chain carries TRBV10-3 and TRBJ2-3, with TRBD2 matching 10 bases. Germline CDR1 and CDR2: ENHRY and SYGVKD. The V segment lost 6 bases and the J segment 0 bases; nucleotides outside the gene matches: 9. The CDR3 sequence is 17 residues long. In DNA, the CDR3 is TGTGCCATCAGGCCTAGCGGGGGCACCACTAGCACAGATACGCAGTATTTT. This encodes CAIRPSGGTTSTDTQYF.

In this sample, this clonotype turned up a few times. The CDR3 is CASSYQGSGANVLTF. CDR3 nucleotides: TGTGCCAGCAGCTACCAGGGCTCTGGGGCCAACGTCCTGACTTTC. This sequence joins TRBV5-6 and TRBJ2-6; a weak D match, TRBD1 (5 bases). CDR1 is SGHDT, CDR2 YYEEEE, per germline. V shed 3 bases and J shed 0 bases, with 7 bases lying between them. The CDR3 runs 15 residues.